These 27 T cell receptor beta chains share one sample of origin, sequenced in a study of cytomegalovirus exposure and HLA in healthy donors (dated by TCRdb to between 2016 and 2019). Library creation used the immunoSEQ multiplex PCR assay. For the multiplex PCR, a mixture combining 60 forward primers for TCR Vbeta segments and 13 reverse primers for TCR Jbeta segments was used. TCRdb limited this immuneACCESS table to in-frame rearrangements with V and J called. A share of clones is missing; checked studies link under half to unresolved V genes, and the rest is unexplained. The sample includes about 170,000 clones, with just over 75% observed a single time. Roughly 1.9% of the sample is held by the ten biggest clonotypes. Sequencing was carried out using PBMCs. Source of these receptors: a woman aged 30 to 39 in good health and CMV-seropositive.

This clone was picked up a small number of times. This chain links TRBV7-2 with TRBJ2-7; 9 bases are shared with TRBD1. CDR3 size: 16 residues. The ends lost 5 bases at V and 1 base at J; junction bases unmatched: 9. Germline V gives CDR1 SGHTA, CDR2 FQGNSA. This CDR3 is CASSPPPGTGSYEQYF. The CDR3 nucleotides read TGTGCCAGCAGCCCGCCTCCTGGGACAGGGTCCTACGAGCAGTACTTC.

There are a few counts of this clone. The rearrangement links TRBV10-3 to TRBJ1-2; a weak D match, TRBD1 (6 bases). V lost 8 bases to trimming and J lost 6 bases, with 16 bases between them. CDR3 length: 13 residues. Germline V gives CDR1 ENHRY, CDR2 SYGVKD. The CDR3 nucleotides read TGTGCCATCGTTAGGGACAAGCGAGATGGCTACACCTTC. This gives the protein CAIVRDKRDGYTF.

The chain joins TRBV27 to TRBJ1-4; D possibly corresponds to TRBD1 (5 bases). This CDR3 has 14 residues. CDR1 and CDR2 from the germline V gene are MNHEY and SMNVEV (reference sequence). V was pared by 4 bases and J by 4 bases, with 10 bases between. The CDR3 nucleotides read TGTGCCAGCAGTTACGGACAAAATAATGAAAAACTGTTTTTT. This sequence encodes CASSYGQNNEKLFF. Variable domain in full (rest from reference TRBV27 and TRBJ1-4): EAQVTQNPRYLITVTGKKLTVTCSQNMNHEYMSWYRQDPGLGLRQIYYSMNVEVTDKGDVPEGYKVSRKEKRNFPLILESPSPNQTSLYFCASSYGQNNEKLFFGSGTQLSVL.

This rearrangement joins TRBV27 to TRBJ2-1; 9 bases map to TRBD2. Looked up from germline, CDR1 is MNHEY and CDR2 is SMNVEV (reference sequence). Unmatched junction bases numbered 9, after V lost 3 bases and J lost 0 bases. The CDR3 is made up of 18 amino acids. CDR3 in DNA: TGTGCCAGCAGTTTTGGGGGACTAGCTCGATTCTCCTACAATGAGCAGTTCTTC. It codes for CASSFGGLARFSYNEQFF.

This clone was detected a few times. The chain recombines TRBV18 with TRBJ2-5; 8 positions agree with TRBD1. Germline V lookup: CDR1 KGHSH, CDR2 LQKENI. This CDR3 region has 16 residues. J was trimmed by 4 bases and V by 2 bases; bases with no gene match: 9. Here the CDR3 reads CASSPMSGTGLETQYF. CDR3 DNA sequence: TGTGCCAGCTCACCAATGTCAGGGACAGGTTTAGAGACCCAGTACTTC.

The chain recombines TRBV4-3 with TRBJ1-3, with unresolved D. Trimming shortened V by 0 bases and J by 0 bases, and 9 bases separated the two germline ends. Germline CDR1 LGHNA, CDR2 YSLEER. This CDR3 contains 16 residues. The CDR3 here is CASSQDIAVSGNTIYF. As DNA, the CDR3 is TGCGCCAGCAGCCAAGATATCGCAGTCTCTGGAAACACCATATATTTT.

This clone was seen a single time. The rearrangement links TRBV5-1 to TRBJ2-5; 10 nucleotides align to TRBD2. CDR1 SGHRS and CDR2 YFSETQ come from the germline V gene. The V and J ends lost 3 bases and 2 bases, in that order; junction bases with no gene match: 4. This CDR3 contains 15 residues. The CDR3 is CASSYRAGGQETQYF. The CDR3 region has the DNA TGCGCCAGCAGCTATAGAGCGGGAGGGCAAGAGACCCAGTACTTC.

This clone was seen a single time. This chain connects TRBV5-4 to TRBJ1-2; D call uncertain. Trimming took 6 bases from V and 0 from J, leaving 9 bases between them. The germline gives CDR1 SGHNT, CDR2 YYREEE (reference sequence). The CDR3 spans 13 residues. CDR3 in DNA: TGTGCCAGCACCGTGACACCTAACTATGGCTACACCTTC. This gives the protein CASTVTPNYGYTF.

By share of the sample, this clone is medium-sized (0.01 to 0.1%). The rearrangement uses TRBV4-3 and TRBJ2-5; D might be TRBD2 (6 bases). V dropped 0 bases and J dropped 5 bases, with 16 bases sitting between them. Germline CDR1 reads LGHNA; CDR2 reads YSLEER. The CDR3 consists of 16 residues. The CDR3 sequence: CASSQDGAGSAETQYF. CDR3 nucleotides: TGCGCCAGCAGCCAAGATGGGGCGGGGTCGGCGGAGACCCAGTACTTC.

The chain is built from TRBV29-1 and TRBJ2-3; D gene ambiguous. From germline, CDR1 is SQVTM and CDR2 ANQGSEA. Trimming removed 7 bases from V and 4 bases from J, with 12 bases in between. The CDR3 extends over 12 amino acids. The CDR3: CSGQVHADTQYF. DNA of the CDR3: TGCAGCGGGCAGGTTCATGCAGATACGCAGTATTTT.

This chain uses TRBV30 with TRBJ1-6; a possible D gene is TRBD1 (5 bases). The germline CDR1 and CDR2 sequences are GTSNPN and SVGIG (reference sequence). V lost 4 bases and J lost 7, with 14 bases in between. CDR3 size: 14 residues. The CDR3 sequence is CAWTVISGNSPLHF. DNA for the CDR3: TGTGCCTGGACTGTAATTTCAGGGAATTCACCCCTCCACTTT.

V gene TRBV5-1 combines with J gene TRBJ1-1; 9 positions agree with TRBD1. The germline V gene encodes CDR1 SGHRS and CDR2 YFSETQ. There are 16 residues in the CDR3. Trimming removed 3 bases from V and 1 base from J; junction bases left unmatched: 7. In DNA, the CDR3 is TGCGCCAGCAGCTCAGGACAGGGGTATCAGAACACTGAAGCTTTCTTT. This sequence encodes CASSSGQGYQNTEAFF.

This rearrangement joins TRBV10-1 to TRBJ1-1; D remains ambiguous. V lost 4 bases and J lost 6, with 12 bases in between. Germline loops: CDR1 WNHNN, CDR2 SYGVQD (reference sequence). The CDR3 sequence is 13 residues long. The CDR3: CASSVGNIAEAFF. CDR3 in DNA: TGCGCCAGCAGTGTCGGGAATATTGCTGAAGCTTTCTTT.

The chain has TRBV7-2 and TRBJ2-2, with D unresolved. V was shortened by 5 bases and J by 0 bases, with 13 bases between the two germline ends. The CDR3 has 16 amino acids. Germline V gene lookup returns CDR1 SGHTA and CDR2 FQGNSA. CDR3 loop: CASSRESATNTGELFF. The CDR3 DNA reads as TGTGCCAGCAGCCGAGAGAGCGCCACGAACACCGGGGAGCTGTTTTTT. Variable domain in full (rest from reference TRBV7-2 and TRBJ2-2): GAGVSQSPSNKVTEKGKDVELRCDPISGHTALYWYRQSLGQGLEFLIYFQGNSAPDKSGLPSDRFSAERTGGSVSTLTIQRTQQEDSAVYLCASSRESATNTGELFFGEGSRLTVL.

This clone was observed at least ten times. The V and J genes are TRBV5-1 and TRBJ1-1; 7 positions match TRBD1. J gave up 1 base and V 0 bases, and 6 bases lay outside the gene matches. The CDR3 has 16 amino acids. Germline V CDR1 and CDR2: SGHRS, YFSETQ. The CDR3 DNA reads TGCGCCAGCAGCTTGGACAGGGGACTGGCGAACACTGAAGCTTTCTTT. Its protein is CASSLDRGLANTEAFF. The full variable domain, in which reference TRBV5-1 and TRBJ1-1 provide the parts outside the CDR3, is KAGVTQTPRYLIKTRGQQVTLSCSPISGHRSVSWYQQTPGQGLQFLFEYFSETQRNKGNFPGRFSGRQFSNSRSEMNVSTLELGDSALYLCASSLDRGLANTEAFFGQGTRLTVV.

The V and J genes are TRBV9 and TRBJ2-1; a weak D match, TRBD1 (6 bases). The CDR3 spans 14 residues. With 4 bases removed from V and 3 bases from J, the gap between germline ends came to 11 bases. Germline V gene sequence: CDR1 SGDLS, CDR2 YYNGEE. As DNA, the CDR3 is TGTGCCAGCAGCCTCCAGGACAGCTACAATGAGCAGTTCTTC. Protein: CASSLQDSYNEQFF.

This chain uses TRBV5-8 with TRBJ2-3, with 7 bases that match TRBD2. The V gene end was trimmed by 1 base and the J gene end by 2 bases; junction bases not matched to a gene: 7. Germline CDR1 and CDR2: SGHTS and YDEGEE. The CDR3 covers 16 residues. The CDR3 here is CASSLLAGAPTDTQYF. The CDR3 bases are TGTGCCAGCAGCTTGCTGGCGGGAGCCCCCACAGATACGCAGTATTTT. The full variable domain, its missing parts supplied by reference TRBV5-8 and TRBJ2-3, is EAGVTQSPTHLIKTRGQQATLRCSPISGHTSVYWYQQALGLGLQFLLWYDEGEERNRGNFPPRFSGRQFPNYSSELNVNALELEDSALYLCASSLLAGAPTDTQYFGPGTRLTVL.

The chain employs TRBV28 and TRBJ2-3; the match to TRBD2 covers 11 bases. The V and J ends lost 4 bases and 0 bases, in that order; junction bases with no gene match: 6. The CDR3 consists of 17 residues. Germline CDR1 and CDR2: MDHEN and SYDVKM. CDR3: CASSYTGLAASTDTQYF. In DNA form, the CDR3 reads TGTGCCAGCAGTTACACGGGACTAGCGGCTAGCACAGATACGCAGTATTTT.

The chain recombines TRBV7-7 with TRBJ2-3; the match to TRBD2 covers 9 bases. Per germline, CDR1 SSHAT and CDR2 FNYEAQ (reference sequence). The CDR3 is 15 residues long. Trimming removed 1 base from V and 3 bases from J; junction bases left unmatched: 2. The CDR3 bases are TGTGCCAGCAGCTTAGGACTAGCGGATACAGATACGCAGTATTTT. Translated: CASSLGLADTDTQYF.

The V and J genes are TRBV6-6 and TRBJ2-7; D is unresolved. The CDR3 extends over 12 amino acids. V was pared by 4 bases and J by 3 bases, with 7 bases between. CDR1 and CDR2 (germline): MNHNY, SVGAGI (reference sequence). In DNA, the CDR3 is TGTGCCAGCAGTTCCCAGAACTACGAGCAGTACTTC. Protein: CASSSQNYEQYF.

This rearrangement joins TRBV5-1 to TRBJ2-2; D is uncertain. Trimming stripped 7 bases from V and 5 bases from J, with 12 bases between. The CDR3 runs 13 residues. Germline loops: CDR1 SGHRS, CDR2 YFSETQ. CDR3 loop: CASSNSETGELFF. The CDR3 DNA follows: TGCGCCAGCTCCAATTCGGAGACCGGGGAGCTGTTTTTT.

The CDR3 DNA sequence: TGTGCCAGCTCACACCCGGGACAAATAAACATTCAGTACTTC. Amino acid sequence: CASSHPGQINIQYF. The chain links TRBV18 to TRBJ2-4; a possible D gene is TRBD1 (6 bases). The CDR3 runs to 14 residues. V shed 4 bases and J shed 6 bases, with 13 bases lying between them. Per the germline V gene, CDR1 is KGHSH and CDR2 is LQKENI.

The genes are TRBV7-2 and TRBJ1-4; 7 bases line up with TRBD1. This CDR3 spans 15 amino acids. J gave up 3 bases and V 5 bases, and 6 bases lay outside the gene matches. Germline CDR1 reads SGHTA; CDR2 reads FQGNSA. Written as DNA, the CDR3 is TGTGCCAGCAGCCCGACAGGGCCGGCTAATGAAAAACTGTTTTTT. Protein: CASSPTGPANEKLFF.

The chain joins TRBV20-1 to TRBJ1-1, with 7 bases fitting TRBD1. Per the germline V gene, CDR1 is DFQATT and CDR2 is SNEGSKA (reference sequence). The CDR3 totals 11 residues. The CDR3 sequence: CRGQGDTEAFF. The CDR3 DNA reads TGCAGAGGTCAGGGGGACACTGAAGCTTTCTTT.

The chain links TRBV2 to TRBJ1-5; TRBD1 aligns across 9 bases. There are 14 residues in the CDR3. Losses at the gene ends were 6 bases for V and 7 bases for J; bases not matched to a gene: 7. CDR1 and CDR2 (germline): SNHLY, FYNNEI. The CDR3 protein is CASREYRGPQPQHF. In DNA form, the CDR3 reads TGTGCCAGCAGGGAATACAGGGGGCCCCAGCCCCAGCATTTT.

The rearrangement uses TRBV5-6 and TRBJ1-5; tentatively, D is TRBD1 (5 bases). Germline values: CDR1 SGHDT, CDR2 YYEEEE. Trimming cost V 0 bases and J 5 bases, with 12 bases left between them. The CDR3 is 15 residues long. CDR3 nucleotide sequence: TGTGCCAGCAGCTTGGCGGAGGGGCAGGATCAGCCCCAGCATTTT. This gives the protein CASSLAEGQDQPQHF.

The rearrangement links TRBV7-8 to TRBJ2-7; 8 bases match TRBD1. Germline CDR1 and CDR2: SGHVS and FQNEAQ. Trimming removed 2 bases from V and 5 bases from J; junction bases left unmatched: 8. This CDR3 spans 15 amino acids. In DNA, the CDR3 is TGTGCCAGCAGCTTATGGGGACAGGACCCCGACGAGCAGTACTTC. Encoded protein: CASSLWGQDPDEQYF.